A single sample gave rise to the 16 T cell receptor beta chains below, sequenced in a study of monozygotic twins with inflammatory bowel disease. TCRdb re-called the 5' RACE reads, yielding one record per CDR3 amino acid sequence without DNA. This sample's clone table lists 200,000 to 250,000 distinct CDR3 sequences. Material for sequencing was blood. The source of these receptors is a human donor with ulcerative colitis or Crohn's disease, or a healthy co-twin of an affected twin (not recorded which).

The chain has TRBV19 and TRBJ2-7; the D call of TRBD1 rests on TCRdb alone, since no DNA is present to check it. The germline V gene has CDR1 LNHDA and CDR2 SQIVND (reference sequence). There are 15 residues in the CDR3. The CDR3 sequence is CASSPWDRGTYEQYF.

The chain employs TRBV7-2 and TRBJ1-1; TCRdb's D gene call, TRBD1, goes unchecked for lack of DNA. Germline values: CDR1 SGHTA, CDR2 FQGNSA. This CDR3 spans 20 amino acids. This chain's CDR3 is CASSASGDRGHKVSGTEAFF.

J is TRBJ1-2 and V is TRBV9; TCRdb selects TRBD1, and the lack of DNA leaves this call unchecked. Germline loops: CDR1 SGDLS, CDR2 YYNGEE. This CDR3 is built from 15 residues. The CDR3 reads CASSVGDTTNYGYTF.

This chain connects TRBV28 to TRBJ1-4; TCRdb picks TRBD1, but there is no DNA to check that call. Germline loops: CDR1 MDHEN, CDR2 SYDVKM. This CDR3 has 15 residues. CDR3 protein: CASSLGGTDNEKLFF.

The chain is built from TRBV18 and TRBJ1-3. Germline CDR1 is KGHSH and CDR2 is LQKENI. The CDR3 runs 19 residues. CDR3 region: CASSATLTSVGFSGNTIYF.

The chain has TRBV4-2 and TRBJ1-4; TCRdb calls TRBD1, which cannot be checked without DNA. This CDR3 has 15 residues. CDR1 is LGHNA and CDR2 is YNFKEQ in the germline V gene. The chain's CDR3 is CASSRPGQGIEKLFF.

The chain couples TRBV19 to TRBJ1-1. CDR1 and CDR2 (germline): LNHDA, SQIVND (reference sequence). This CDR3 has 12 residues. CDR3 residues: CASSIDSGEAFF.

This sequence joins TRBV5-1 and TRBJ1-1. The CDR3 sequence is 13 residues long. From germline, CDR1 is SGHRS and CDR2 YFSETQ. Here the CDR3 reads CASARGLNTEAFF.

The chain's CDR3 is CASSADRGGYGYTF. The chain is built from TRBV18 and TRBJ1-2. This CDR3 spans 14 amino acids. Per germline, CDR1 KGHSH and CDR2 LQKENI.

CDR3 region: CASSLPGAYNEQFF. The rearrangement joins TRBV27 to TRBJ2-1. Germline V gene lookup returns CDR1 MNHEY and CDR2 SMNVEV (reference sequence). This CDR3 comprises 14 residues.

The chain links TRBV5-1 to TRBJ1-6. The CDR3 runs 15 residues. CDR1 is SGHRS, CDR2 YFSETQ, per germline. The CDR3 loop is CASSLLAGGNSPLHF.

This rearrangement joins TRBV7-3 to TRBJ1-2. This CDR3 is built from 14 residues. Germline V gene sequence: CDR1 SGHTA, CDR2 FQGTGA. CDR3 loop: CASGPTERSNGYTF.

This sequence joins TRBV5-4 and TRBJ1-4; TCRdb's D call, TRBD1, is unchecked because there is no DNA. This CDR3 has 14 residues. Germline values: CDR1 SGHNT, CDR2 YYREEE (reference sequence). The CDR3 is CASSWGPGDEKLFF.

The chain couples TRBV12-3 or TRBV12-4 to TRBJ2-3; TCRdb selects TRBD1, and the lack of DNA leaves this call unchecked. The CDR3 totals 15 residues. CDR3 protein: CASRPGQGDGDTQYF.

The chain couples TRBV5-4 to TRBJ2-3; TCRdb designates TRBD1, a call that cannot be tested without DNA. CDR3 size: 16 residues. Germline-derived CDR1 and CDR2 are SGHNT and YYREEE (reference sequence). The chain's CDR3 is CATWFSRDLLTDTQYF.

The chain links TRBV5-1 to TRBJ2-5; TCRdb's D call of TRBD2 is untestable without DNA. Germline V gene lookup returns CDR1 SGHRS and CDR2 YFSETQ. The CDR3 loop spans 19 amino acids. CDR3 residues: CASRSYSASGTSRAETQYF.